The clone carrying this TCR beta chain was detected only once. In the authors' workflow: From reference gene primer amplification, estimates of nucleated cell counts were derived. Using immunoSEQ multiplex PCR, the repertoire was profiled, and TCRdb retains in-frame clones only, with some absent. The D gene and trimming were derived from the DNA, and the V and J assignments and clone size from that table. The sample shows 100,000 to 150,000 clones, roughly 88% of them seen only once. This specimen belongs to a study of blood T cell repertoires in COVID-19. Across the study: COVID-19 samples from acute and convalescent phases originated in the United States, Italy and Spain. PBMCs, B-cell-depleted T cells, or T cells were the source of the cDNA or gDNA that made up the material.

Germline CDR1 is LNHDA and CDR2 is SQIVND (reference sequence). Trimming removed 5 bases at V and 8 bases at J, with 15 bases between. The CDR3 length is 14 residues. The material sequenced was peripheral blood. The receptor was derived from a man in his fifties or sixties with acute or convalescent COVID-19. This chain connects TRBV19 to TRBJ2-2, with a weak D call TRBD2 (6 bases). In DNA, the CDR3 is TGTGCCAGTAGTGGGCGGGGCCGAACGGGGGAGCTGTTTTTT. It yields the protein CASSGRGRTGELFF.